These 28 T cell receptor beta chains share one sample of origin, sequenced in a study of blood T cell repertoires in COVID-19. Some clones are missing from TCRdb's copy, which holds only in-frame ones; the method was immunoSEQ multiplex PCR. The sample comprises 270,000 or so clones, roughly 86% of which are singletons, and over 2% rests with the top ten. Sequencing used PBMCs or T cells enriched from blood (not recorded which). These receptors all come from a woman in her late teens or twenties who had recovered from COVID-19.

The chain has TRBV7-2 and TRBJ1-5, with TRBD1 matching over 7 bases. Trimming cost V 4 bases and J 2 bases; bases outside gene matches: 5. The CDR3 loop spans 15 amino acids. Looked up from germline, CDR1 is SGHTA and CDR2 is FQGNSA. Here the CDR3 reads CASSSRQGGNQPQHF. In DNA, the CDR3 is TGTGCCAGCAGCTCTCGACAGGGAGGCAATCAGCCCCAGCATTTT.

This chain joins TRBV11-2 and TRBJ1-3; TRBD1 matches at 7 bases. CDR1 and CDR2 from the germline V gene are SGHAT and FQNNGV. CDR3 length: 16 residues. With V trimmed by 5 bases and J by 2 bases, 9 bases remained unmatched. The CDR3 protein is CASSRVAGTAGNTIYF. Here the CDR3 DNA reads TGTGCCAGCAGCCGGGTAGCCGGGACAGCTGGAAACACCATATATTTT.

The V gene is TRBV5-5, the J gene TRBJ1-5, with 7 bases lining up with TRBD1. V dropped 0 bases and J dropped 0; count of bases not matched to a gene: 12. Germline assignment: CDR1 SGHKS and CDR2 YYEKEE (reference sequence). The CDR3 is made up of 19 amino acids. Here the CDR3 reads CASSLEMRTGDYSNQPQHF. In DNA, the CDR3 is TGTGCCAGCAGCTTGGAAATGCGTACAGGGGATTATAGCAATCAGCCCCAGCATTTT. The complete variable domain, with remaining parts taken from reference TRBV5-5 and TRBJ1-5, reads DAGVTQSPTHLIKTRGQQVTLRCSPISGHKSVSWYQQVLGQGPQFIFQYYEKEERGRGNFPDRFSARQFPNYSSELNVNALLLGDSALYLCASSLEMRTGDYSNQPQHFGDGTRLSIL.

This clone was seen a few times. The chain recombines TRBV3-1 (or the pseudogene TRBV3-2) with TRBJ2-7, with a tentative D call TRBD2 (5 bases). The germline CDR1 and CDR2 sequences are LGHDT and YNNKEL (reference sequence). The V end lost 4 bases, the J end lost 6 bases, and 13 bases lay between the germline ends. This CDR3 spans 13 amino acids. The CDR3: CASSRRRGREQYF. In nucleotides, the CDR3 is TGTGCCAGCAGCCGCCGACGGGGTCGCGAGCAGTACTTC.

V and J are TRBV30 and TRBJ2-1; tentative D call: TRBD2 (5 bases). Per germline, CDR1 GTSNPN and CDR2 SVGIG (reference sequence). The CDR3 is made up of 14 amino acids. V was trimmed by 3 bases and J by 5 bases, leaving 14 bases between them. CDR3 nucleotide sequence: TGTGCCTGGAGCACTAGGACGGTGGACAATGAGCAGTTCTTC. It encodes CAWSTRTVDNEQFF.

This chain connects TRBV30 to TRBJ1-1, with D maybe TRBD1 (5 bases). V lost 6 bases, J lost 4 bases, and 6 bases lay in between. Germline assignment: CDR1 GTSNPN and CDR2 SVGIG (reference sequence). The CDR3 consists of 10 residues. The CDR3 coding sequence is TGTGCCTGTGGGGCCACTGAAGCTTTCTTT. Its translation: CACGATEAFF. The variable domain in full, with the rest retrieved from reference TRBV30 and TRBJ1-1, is SQTIHQWPATLVQPVGSPLSLECTVEGTSNPNLYWYRQAAGRGLQLLFYSVGIGQISSEVPQNLSASRPQDRQFILSSKKLLLSDSGFYLCACGATEAFFGQGTRLTVV.

The J gene is TRBJ1-1, the V gene TRBV6-5, with D possibly matching TRBD1 (6 bases). The germline CDR1 and CDR2 sequences are MNHEY and SVGAGI. The CDR3 runs 12 residues. The V end was cut by 0 bases, the J end by 8 bases, with 7 bases between. CDR3 region: CASSYSRGEAFF. CDR3 sequence (DNA): TGTGCCAGCAGTTACTCGAGGGGGGAAGCTTTCTTT.

This chain links TRBV4-2 with TRBJ2-7; 13 bases line up with TRBD2. Trimming took 4 bases from V and 4 from J; bases not matched to a gene: 10. Germline V gene lookup returns CDR1 LGHNA and CDR2 YNFKEQ. This CDR3 region has 17 residues. The CDR3 loop is CASSPERTSGSPYEQYF. CDR3 nucleotide sequence: TGTGCCAGCAGCCCAGAGCGGACTAGCGGGAGTCCGTACGAGCAGTACTTC.

The gene calls are TRBV30 and TRBJ2-7; tentatively, D is TRBD2 (5 bases). In germline, CDR1 is GTSNPN, CDR2 SVGIG (reference sequence). V was trimmed by 2 bases and J by 2 bases, leaving 13 bases between them. The CDR3 covers 14 residues. CDR3 nucleotides: TGTGCCTGGAGTCGACTACCATTTACCTACGAGCAGTACTTC. This gives the protein CAWSRLPFTYEQYF.

This chain uses TRBV30 with TRBJ1-5; 7 positions agree with TRBD1. The germline CDR1 and CDR2 sequences are GTSNPN and SVGIG (reference sequence). After removal of 1 base from V and 2 bases from J, the junction contained 8 bases not matched to a gene. There are 16 residues in the CDR3. The CDR3, as DNA: TGTGCCTGGAGTGAACTTAGCGGGACAGGCAATCAGCCCCAGCATTTT. Translation gives CAWSELSGTGNQPQHF. Supplemented by reference TRBV30 and TRBJ1-5, the full variable domain reads SQTIHQWPATLVQPVGSPLSLECTVEGTSNPNLYWYRQAAGRGLQLLFYSVGIGQISSEVPQNLSASRPQDRQFILSSKKLLLSDSGFYLCAWSELSGTGNQPQHFGDGTRLSIL.

The V and J genes are TRBV2 and TRBJ2-4; D remains ambiguous. V dropped 7 bases and J dropped 0 bases, with 19 bases sitting between them. The germline gives CDR1 SNHLY, CDR2 FYNNEI. The CDR3 spans 17 residues. CDR3 nucleotide sequence: TGTGCCAGCAATTTTCTTCACAGAGATTTAGCCAAAAACATTCAGTACTTC. This encodes CASNFLHRDLAKNIQYF.

The table lists this clone with a count of one. V gene TRBV5-1 combines with J gene TRBJ2-1; 10 bases are shared with TRBD1. J was trimmed by 8 bases and V by 2 bases; bases with no gene match: 4. CDR1 SGHRS and CDR2 YFSETQ come from the germline V gene. The CDR3 is 14 amino acids. CDR3 sequence (DNA): TGCGCCAGCAGCTTCGGGACAGGGGCTTATGAGCAGTTCTTC. The encoded protein is CASSFGTGAYEQFF. The full variable domain, with the rest looked up from reference TRBV5-1 and TRBJ2-1, is KAGVTQTPRYLIKTRGQQVTLSCSPISGHRSVSWYQQTPGQGLQFLFEYFSETQRNKGNFPGRFSGRQFSNSRSEMNVSTLELGDSALYLCASSFGTGAYEQFFGPGTRLTVL.

This chain uses TRBV4-3 with TRBJ1-6; D gene ambiguous. This CDR3 has 14 amino acids. Germline V gene lookup returns CDR1 LGHNA and CDR2 YSLEER. V lost 3 bases and J lost 7, with 10 bases in between. The DNA for the CDR3 is TGCGCCAGCAGCCACCGGAGCCAAAATTCACCCCTCCACTTT. It translates to CASSHRSQNSPLHF.

This chain connects TRBV28 to TRBJ2-1; TRBD2 is a possible D gene (5 bases). The CDR3 consists of 15 residues. V was shortened by 2 bases and J by 4 bases, with 12 bases between the two germline ends. Germline CDR1 MDHEN, CDR2 SYDVKM. The CDR3 DNA sequence: TGTGCCAGCAGTTTAGCACGGACTGCATACAATGAGCAGTTCTTC. This codes for CASSLARTAYNEQFF.

This sequence joins TRBV6-2 or TRBV6-3 and TRBJ1-2; no clear D gene. The length of the CDR3 is 14 residues. Germline CDR1 MNHEY, CDR2 SVGEGT. Trimming took 4 bases from V and 5 from J, leaving 14 bases between them. The CDR3 region is CASSSQARLYGYTF. In DNA form, the CDR3 reads TGTGCCAGCAGTTCACAAGCCAGACTGTATGGCTACACCTTC.

In its sample, this clone was seen once. The genes are TRBV5-5 and TRBJ2-1; D perhaps matches TRBD2 (5 bases). Germline lookup yields CDR1 SGHKS and CDR2 YYEKEE (reference sequence). The CDR3 loop spans 18 amino acids. V was clipped by 5 bases and J by 0 bases, with 21 bases between them. CDR3: CASSFEIYAEASYNEQFF. CDR3 nucleotide sequence: TGTGCCAGCAGTTTCGAAATCTATGCGGAGGCCTCCTACAATGAGCAGTTCTTC.

The V and J genes are TRBV11-2 and TRBJ2-7; a weak D match, TRBD2 (6 bases). Germline CDR1 SGHAT, CDR2 FQNNGV. The CDR3 has 15 residues. The germline V and J ends were trimmed by 3 bases and 2 bases, with 14 bases remaining between them. CDR3 sequence (DNA): TGTGCCAGCAGCTTCCGGGGGTTATCCGCCTACGAGCAGTACTTC. Translation gives CASSFRGLSAYEQYF.

The V gene is TRBV5-6, the J gene TRBJ2-1, with D possibly matching TRBD2 (5 bases). V lost 4 bases and J lost 9, with 11 bases in between. Germline-derived CDR1 and CDR2 are SGHDT and YYEEEE. The CDR3 totals 12 residues. The CDR3 spells CASSPRGIEQFF. The DNA for the CDR3 is TGTGCCAGCAGCCCCCGGGGTATTGAGCAGTTCTTC. Based on the CDR3 plus reference TRBV5-6 and TRBJ2-1, the full variable domain is DAGVTQSPTHLIKTRGQQVTLRCSPKSGHDTVSWYQQALGQGPQFIFQYYEEEERQRGNFPDRFSGHQFPNYSSELNVNALLLGDSALYLCASSPRGIEQFFGPGTRLTVL.

The genes are TRBV7-6 and TRBJ1-3; D remains unclear. Germline-derived CDR1 and CDR2 are SGHVS and FNYEAQ. Trimming removed 4 bases from V and 0 bases from J, with 10 bases in between. CDR3 length: 15 residues. The chain's CDR3 is CASSSDYYSGNTIYF. CDR3 nucleotide sequence: TGTGCCAGCAGCTCAGACTACTACTCTGGAAACACCATATATTTT.

The count of this clone is one. This chain links TRBV7-2 with TRBJ1-2, with D maybe TRBD1 (6 bases). The ends were cut back, 6 bases at V and 2 bases at J, with 19 bases in the middle. Germline values: CDR1 SGHTA, CDR2 FQGNSA. This CDR3 region has 16 residues. This chain's CDR3 is CASRESLDRANYGYTF. CDR3 bases: TGTGCCAGCAGGGAAAGTCTGGACAGAGCCAACTATGGCTACACCTTC.

The rearrangement uses TRBV4-3 and TRBJ1-5; unclear D gene. The length of the CDR3 is 14 residues. Trimming took off 4 bases at V and 8 bases at J, with 15 bases between the two ends. The germline V gene encodes CDR1 LGHNA and CDR2 YSLEER. The CDR3 reads CASSPGPRREPQHF. CDR3 bases: TGCGCCAGCAGCCCGGGTCCACGTCGGGAGCCCCAGCATTTT.

A single count supports this clone. The chain employs TRBV7-6 and TRBJ2-5, with TRBD2 identical over 9 bases. CDR1 is SGHVS and CDR2 is FNYEAQ in the germline V gene. The CDR3 consists of 19 residues. The trim removed 1 base at V and 4 bases at J, leaving 16 bases unmatched. CDR3 sequence: CASSLDSPPLRGGRETQYF. CDR3 coding DNA: TGTGCCAGCAGCTTAGATTCCCCCCCCTTGCGGGGGGGCCGAGAGACCCAGTACTTC.

The V call is TRBV6-1, the J call TRBJ2-7; a possible D gene is TRBD2 (6 bases). The CDR3 runs 17 residues. The germline V gene encodes CDR1 MNHNS and CDR2 SASEGT. Trimming left V 2 bases short and J 3 bases short, with 20 bases between. In nucleotides, the CDR3 is TGTGCCAGCAGTGAATATGGGCGGGGAGCCGAGATCTACGAGCAGTACTTC. Translating gives CASSEYGRGAEIYEQYF.

The genes are TRBV20-1 and TRBJ2-7; D may be TRBD2 (6 bases). With 3 bases removed from V and 2 bases from J, the gap between germline ends came to 11 bases. This CDR3 is 13 amino acids long. Germline CDR1 reads DFQATT; CDR2 reads SNEGSKA (reference sequence). CDR3 bases: TGCAGTGCTAGTGTAGCGGCTGCCTACGAGCAGTACTTC. Translation gives CSASVAAAYEQYF.

This rearrangement joins TRBV29-1 to TRBJ1-2; D is possibly TRBD1 (6 bases). Germline V CDR1 and CDR2: SQVTM, ANQGSEA. V was clipped by 6 bases and J by 8 bases, with 19 bases between them. The CDR3 contains 13 residues. The CDR3, as DNA: TGCAGCGTGGGCCCGGGGGGCCGACAGGGCTACACCTTC. It encodes CSVGPGGRQGYTF.

This sequence joins TRBV27 and TRBJ1-1; D remains ambiguous. Germline-derived CDR1 and CDR2 are MNHEY and SMNVEV (reference sequence). V was pared by 2 bases and J by 0 bases, with 10 bases between. The length of the CDR3 is 15 residues. The CDR3 DNA is TGTGCCAGCAGTTTAAGCGGCCAGTTGAACACTGAAGCTTTCTTT. Translating gives CASSLSGQLNTEAFF.

The chain employs TRBV2 and TRBJ1-1, with D maybe TRBD1 (6 bases). Looked up from germline, CDR1 is SNHLY and CDR2 is FYNNEI. The CDR3 is 13 amino acids. Trimming removed 7 bases from V and 1 base from J, with 10 bases in between. The CDR3 spells CASTKQGNTEAFF. The CDR3 bases are TGTGCCAGCACCAAACAGGGGAACACTGAAGCTTTCTTT.

This chain uses TRBV4-3 with TRBJ2-1; 10 bases line up with TRBD2. Trimming at V came to 3 bases and at J to 5 bases, leaving 7 bases not matched to a gene. Germline CDR1 LGHNA, CDR2 YSLEER. This CDR3 comprises 16 residues. In DNA, the CDR3 is TGCGCCAGCAGCCATCTTTCTAGCGGGGGAGACAATGAGCAGTTCTTC. This encodes CASSHLSSGGDNEQFF.